Each of the 26 T cell receptor beta chains below was sequenced from the same sample in a study of early stage breast cancer tumors. The data were produced by immunoSEQ multiplex PCR, yet TCRdb's version contains in-frame clones alone and is incomplete. The sample gives over 40,000 clones, around 78% of which show up once; under 4.5% is in the top ten. The sequenced sample was blood. These receptors were collected from a person in their 40s with breast cancer.

Remarks on this clone: Compared with germline, one end of the junction differs, possibly owing to a read error. This rearrangement joins TRBV6-1 to TRBJ1-1; D gene ambiguous. This CDR3 is built from 12 residues. Germline CDR1 and CDR2: MNHNS and SASEGT. The CDR3 DNA follows: TGTGCCAGCGGTGAAGTGAACACTGAAGCTTTCTTT. This codes for CASGEVNTEAFF.

V and J are TRBV29-1 and TRBJ1-3; no firm D call. CDR3 length: 12 residues. V was cut by 4 bases and J by 2 bases, with 6 bases left in between. Germline loops: CDR1 SQVTM, CDR2 ANQGSEA. CDR3 sequence reads: CSVAVPGNTIYF. In DNA, the CDR3 is TGCAGCGTTGCAGTTCCTGGAAACACCATATATTTT. Filled out from reference TRBV29-1 and TRBJ1-3, the complete variable domain reads SAVISQKPSRDICQRGTSLTIQCQVDSQVTMMFWYRQQPGQSLTLIATANQGSEATYESGFVIDKFPISRPNLTFSTLTVSNMSPEDSSIYLCSVAVPGNTIYFGEGSWLTVV.

V usage is TRBV7-3 and J usage is TRBJ2-7; D may match TRBD1 or TRBD2 (5 bases each). The CDR3 is 16 residues long. Per the germline V gene, CDR1 is SGHTA and CDR2 is FQGTGA. V lost 2 bases, J lost 6 bases, and 20 bases lay in between. The CDR3 DNA sequence: TGTGCCAGCAGCTTATCGCCCGTCGGGGCTCGTGGCGAGCAGTACTTC. It specifies CASSLSPVGARGEQYF.

The chain has TRBV5-6 and TRBJ2-5; the D call may be TRBD1 or TRBD2 (5 bases each). Germline values: CDR1 SGHDT, CDR2 YYEEEE. The V gene lost 0 bases and the J gene lost 7 bases, with 13 bases spanning the gap. The CDR3 spans 14 residues. The CDR3 DNA sequence: TGTGCCAGCAGCTTGGACGGGACGTTTTGGACCCAGTACTTC. The encoded protein is CASSLDGTFWTQYF.

Here the CDR3 DNA reads TGCGCCAGCAGCTTGACGGGAGGTCGAAATGAGCAGTTCTTC. Its protein product is CASSLTGGRNEQFF. The rearrangement links TRBV5-1 to TRBJ2-1; TRBD2 matches 7 bases. The CDR3 has 14 amino acids. Looked up from germline, CDR1 is SGHRS and CDR2 is YFSETQ. J was trimmed by 7 bases and V by 1 base; bases with no gene match: 5.

This clone has only a few counts. V and J are TRBV6-5 and TRBJ2-1; D is uncertain. Deletions cut 8 bases from V and 6 bases from J, with 14 bases between. The CDR3 is made up of 13 amino acids. Germline V lookup: CDR1 MNHEY, CDR2 SVGAGI. CDR3 protein: CASGPATFNEQFF. The CDR3 DNA follows: TGTGCCAGCGGCCCAGCCACTTTCAATGAGCAGTTCTTC.

The chain couples TRBV6-6 to TRBJ2-1; TRBD1 aligns across 7 bases. Trimming removed 6 bases from V and 1 base from J; junction bases left unmatched: 9. Germline values: CDR1 MNHNY, CDR2 SVGAGI (reference sequence). The CDR3 has 16 residues. The CDR3 protein is CASSQSSGQSYNEQFF. The CDR3 coding sequence is TGTGCCAGCAGCCAGTCCTCGGGACAGTCCTACAATGAGCAGTTCTTC.

The chain joins TRBV27 to TRBJ1-2; D perhaps matches TRBD1 (5 bases). The CDR3 is 17 amino acids. Trimming took 0 bases from V and 5 from J, leaving 19 bases between them. The V gene's germline CDR1 is MNHEY and CDR2 SMNVEV (reference sequence). The CDR3 protein is CASSLSLQGRTHYGYTF. CDR3 bases: TGTGCCAGCAGTTTATCCCTCCAGGGCCGAACCCATTATGGCTACACCTTC.

This clone has a single count. The genes are TRBV5-1 and TRBJ1-2; TRBD1 is a possible D gene (5 bases). The CDR3 is 15 residues long. Trimming took 0 bases from V and 6 from J, leaving 15 bases between them. Germline V gene lookup returns CDR1 SGHRS and CDR2 YFSETQ. CDR3 residues: CASSLDQAGGNGYTF. The CDR3 DNA is TGCGCCAGCAGCTTGGACCAGGCGGGGGGAAATGGCTACACCTTC. The entire variable domain, with the rest obtained from reference TRBV5-1 and TRBJ1-2, is as follows: KAGVTQTPRYLIKTRGQQVTLSCSPISGHRSVSWYQQTPGQGLQFLFEYFSETQRNKGNFPGRFSGRQFSNSRSEMNVSTLELGDSALYLCASSLDQAGGNGYTFGSGTRLTVV.

This clone has a single count. The chain uses TRBV11-3 and TRBJ2-1; 8 nucleotides align to TRBD2. This CDR3 has 15 residues. V shed 2 bases, J shed 5 bases, and the junction held 5 bases outside the gene matches. The V gene's germline CDR1 is SGHNT and CDR2 YENEEA. The CDR3, as DNA: TGTGCCAGCAGCTTAATCGATAGCGGGAACAATGAGCAGTTCTTC. Its translation is CASSLIDSGNNEQFF.

The chain recombines TRBV9 with TRBJ2-1; 14 bases fit TRBD2. Germline V gene lookup returns CDR1 SGDLS and CDR2 YYNGEE. V gave up 0 bases and J gave up 7 bases; unmatched junction bases: 0. CDR3 length: 15 amino acids. The CDR3 sequence is CASSVGTSGRNEQFF. In DNA, the CDR3 is TGTGCCAGCAGCGTAGGGACTAGCGGGAGGAATGAGCAGTTCTTC.

Here the CDR3 reads CASSGTGVDGANVLTF. The CDR3 DNA sequence: TGTGCCAGCAGCGGGACAGGGGTGGACGGGGCCAACGTCCTGACTTTC. The V gene is TRBV5-4, the J gene TRBJ2-6; 10 positions match TRBD1. Germline V gene lookup returns CDR1 SGHNT and CDR2 YYREEE (reference sequence). Unmatched junction bases numbered 5, after V lost 4 bases and J lost 4 bases. This CDR3 comprises 16 residues.

Turning to this clone: One junction end disagrees with the germline gene, perhaps due to a read error. The chain uses TRBV7-8 and TRBJ2-7; D might be TRBD2 (5 bases). This CDR3 is 16 amino acids long. The germline V gene encodes CDR1 SGHVS and CDR2 FQNEAQ. The CDR3 reads CASSLVFVGVGYAQYF. The DNA of the CDR3 is TGTGCCAGCAGCTTAGTTTTTGTGGGAGTCGGGTACGCGCAGTACTTC.

The CDR3 nucleotides are TGCGCCAGCAGTGAAATCGCAGTGAGAGGAGAGACCCAGTACTTC. Translated: CASSEIAVRGETQYF. The chain combines TRBV10-2 with TRBJ2-5; D unclear. Germline assignment: CDR1 WSHSY and CDR2 SAAADI. V was shortened by 3 bases and J by 4 bases, with 15 bases between the two germline ends. The CDR3 extends over 15 amino acids.

The rearrangement uses TRBV6-5 and TRBJ1-4; tentatively, D is TRBD1 (5 bases). The CDR3 length is 13 residues. Trimming shortened V by 5 bases and J by 8 bases, and 12 bases separated the two germline ends. Germline V gives CDR1 MNHEY, CDR2 SVGAGI. This CDR3 is CASSPRQLEKLFF. The CDR3 DNA sequence: TGTGCCAGCAGTCCTCGACAGCTCGAAAAACTGTTTTTT.

This clone was picked up a small number of times. The V call is TRBV11-2, the J call TRBJ2-7; D ambiguous. Trimming cost V 3 bases and J 4 bases, with 13 bases left between them. The CDR3 runs 14 residues. Germline V gene sequence: CDR1 SGHAT, CDR2 FQNNGV. CDR3 in amino acids: CASSFSLVDYEQYF. CDR3 coding DNA: TGTGCCAGCAGCTTTTCTTTAGTCGATTACGAGCAGTACTTC. The full variable domain, with the rest looked up from reference TRBV11-2 and TRBJ2-7, is EAGVAQSPRYKIIEKRQSVAFWCNPISGHATLYWYQQILGQGPKLLIQFQNNGVVDDSQLPKDRFSAERLKGVDSTLKIQPAKLEDSAVYLCASSFSLVDYEQYFGPGTRLTVT.

This chain links TRBV27 with TRBJ1-5; D remains unclear. V was cut by 1 base and J by 1 base, with 8 bases left in between. The CDR3 runs 15 residues. The germline CDR1 and CDR2 sequences are MNHEY and SMNVEV (reference sequence). For the CDR3, the DNA is TGTGCCAGCAGTTTATACGGGGAGAGCAATCAGCCCCAGCATTTT. Translating it yields CASSLYGESNQPQHF.

This chain connects TRBV6-5 to TRBJ2-1; no firm D call. This CDR3 spans 15 amino acids. Germline V gives CDR1 MNHEY, CDR2 SVGAGI. V lost 4 bases to trimming and J lost 0 bases, with 10 bases between them. The CDR3 nucleotides are TGTGCCAGCAGTTTTAGCTCAAACTCCTACAATGAGCAGTTCTTC. Translated, it gives CASSFSSNSYNEQFF.

The chain recombines TRBV4-2 with TRBJ1-3; D call uncertain. V dropped 0 bases and J dropped 0 bases, with 9 bases sitting between them. The CDR3 consists of 16 residues. From germline, CDR1 is LGHNA and CDR2 YNFKEQ. The CDR3 DNA is TGTGCCAGCAGCCAAGATCTGATCGCCTCTGGAAACACCATATATTTT. Translated: CASSQDLIASGNTIYF.

This clone turned up a few times. The gene calls are TRBV2 and TRBJ1-2; TRBD1 agrees at 7 bases. With 9 bases clipped from V and 8 bases from J, the junction kept 9 bases outside the gene matches. The CDR3 has 12 residues. CDR1 is SNHLY and CDR2 is FYNNEI in the germline V gene. The chain's CDR3 is CAREKGARGYTF. The DNA for the CDR3 is TGTGCCAGGGAGAAGGGGGCGAGAGGCTACACCTTC. Looking up the rest from reference TRBV2 and TRBJ1-2 gives the full variable domain: EPEVTQTPSHQVTQMGQEVILRCVPISNHLYFYWYRQILGQKVEFLVSFYNNEISEKSEIFDDQFSVERPDGSNFTLKIRSTKLEDSAMYFCAREKGARGYTFGSGTRLTVV.

The rearrangement links TRBV7-9 to TRBJ2-2, with D unclear. Trimming shortened V by 2 bases and J by 5 bases, and 6 bases separated the two germline ends. Germline CDR1 is SEHNR and CDR2 is FQNEAQ (reference sequence). The CDR3 runs to 13 residues. CDR3 bases: TGTGCCAGCAGCTTAACCAGGACCGGGGAGCTGTTTTTT. Translating gives CASSLTRTGELFF.

The rearrangement joins TRBV4-1 to TRBJ1-1; D unclear. The CDR3 consists of 13 residues. V was shortened by 0 bases and J by 1 base, with 3 bases between the two germline ends. The germline gives CDR1 MGHRA, CDR2 YSYEKL. The CDR3 DNA reads as TGCGCCAGCAGCCAAGATCCGAACACTGAAGCTTTCTTT. Its protein product is CASSQDPNTEAFF.

This clone was counted between two and nine times. The chain is built from TRBV5-5 and TRBJ2-3, with TRBD1 matching 10 bases. V dropped 3 bases and J dropped 6; count of bases not matched to a gene: 7. The germline V gene has CDR1 SGHKS and CDR2 YYEKEE (reference sequence). This CDR3 has 15 amino acids. In DNA, the CDR3 is TGTGCCAGCAGCTGGGCCGGGACAGGGGCCGATACGCAGTATTTT. Its translation: CASSWAGTGADTQYF.

This chain joins TRBV19 and TRBJ1-2, with D maybe TRBD1 (5 bases). Trimming removed 1 base from V and 7 bases from J, with 13 bases in between. This CDR3 spans 14 amino acids. Germline V gene sequence: CDR1 LNHDA, CDR2 SQIVND (reference sequence). Here the CDR3 DNA reads TGTGCCAGTAGTATAGGCAGTCGTGGGGGTGGCTACACCTTC. It yields the protein CASSIGSRGGGYTF.

V and J are TRBV27 and TRBJ2-1; tentative D call: TRBD1 (6 bases). In germline, CDR1 is MNHEY, CDR2 SMNVEV (reference sequence). V shed 3 bases and J shed 3 bases, with 21 bases lying between them. This CDR3 spans 18 amino acids. CDR3 DNA sequence: TGTGCCAGCAGTTTCCACCTCTCTGGGGGCCCGCTCTACAATGAGCAGTTCTTC. It codes for CASSFHLSGGPLYNEQFF.

The chain joins TRBV2 to TRBJ1-2, with 10 positions matching TRBD1. This CDR3 contains 15 residues. Germline CDR1 reads SNHLY; CDR2 reads FYNNEI. V dropped 5 bases and J dropped 7; count of bases not matched to a gene: 10. The CDR3 DNA is TGTGCCAGCAGTTTTCAGATTGGACAGGGGGGTGGCTACACCTTC. Protein sequence: CASSFQIGQGGGYTF.